These 15 T cell receptor beta chains share one sample of origin, sequenced in a study of tumor-infiltrating lymphocytes in glioblastoma multiforme. Multiple V-beta primers and a C-beta primer amplified TCRB from RNA. Via MiXCR, TCRdb re-called the multiplex PCR reads, giving one row per CDR3 protein. The sample lists some 15,000 distinct CDR3 sequences; more than 65% were seen once. The specimen was brain tumor tissue. The receptors derive from a male donor with glioblastoma.

This clonotype was observed a single time. One end of the junction varies from germline; a read error may be responsible. The V gene is TRBV4-1, the J gene TRBJ2-5; a possible D gene is TRBD2 (6 bases). Per the germline V gene, CDR1 is MGHRA and CDR2 is YSYEKL. This CDR3 has 17 amino acids. Here the CDR3 reads CASNQEGDGRGQETQYF. Here the CDR3 DNA reads TGCGCCAGCAACCAAGAAGGGGACGGCCGGGGGCAAGAGACCCAGTACTTC.

This clonotype was seen a few times. The chain is built from TRBV11-2 and TRBJ2-1, with D possibly TRBD2 on 5 matching bases. V was cut by 5 bases and J by 4 bases, with 12 bases left in between. The CDR3 is made up of 14 amino acids. Germline-derived CDR1 and CDR2 are SGHAT and FQNNGV. CDR3 bases: TGTGCCAGCAGCCGAGGAGGTAGTTACAATGAGCAGTTCTTC. Its protein product is CASSRGGSYNEQFF.

Remarks on this clonotype: Mismatch with germline at one junction end may stem from a read error. The rearrangement uses TRBV6-2 or TRBV6-3 and TRBJ2-6; D gene unclear. CDR3 length: 15 amino acids. The germline V gene encodes CDR1 MNHEY and CDR2 SVGEGT. The CDR3 DNA is TGTGCCGGCAGTTACTTAGGTTCTGGGGCCAACGTCCTGACTTTC. Translation: CAGSYLGSGANVLTF.

This chain connects TRBV4-1 to TRBJ1-1; D is undetermined. Germline CDR1 and CDR2: MGHRA and YSYEKL. Trimming stripped 3 bases from V and 8 bases from J, with 16 bases between. The CDR3 is 14 amino acids. The CDR3 DNA reads TGCGCCAGCAGCCACGACGGGGAGGGCACAGAAGCTTTCTTT. Its translation: CASSHDGEGTEAFF.

The sample holds one count of this clonotype. V is TRBV20-1 and J is TRBJ2-1, with no clear D. Germline CDR1 reads DFQATT; CDR2 reads SNEGSKA (reference sequence). The CDR3 is 10 residues long. V was cut by 8 bases and J by 9 bases, with 11 bases left in between. In DNA form, the CDR3 reads TGCAGTACCCGACAACCTGAGCAGTTCTTC. Translating gives CSTRQPEQFF.

The chain recombines TRBV29-1 with TRBJ1-4; TRBD1 aligns across 10 bases. Germline V gene sequence: CDR1 SQVTM, CDR2 ANQGSEA. The CDR3 runs 14 residues. V was clipped by 6 bases and J by 5 bases; unmatched bases: 6. CDR3 nucleotides: TGCAGCGTGGGACAGGGGATCAGGAATGAAAAACTGTTTTTT. Amino acids: CSVGQGIRNEKLFF.

This rearrangement joins TRBV4-1 to TRBJ1-1; unclear D gene. The CDR3 is 12 residues long. Trimming took 5 bases from V and 5 from J, leaving 9 bases between them. Germline lookup yields CDR1 MGHRA and CDR2 YSYEKL. CDR3 sequence: CASSEISTEAFF. In nucleotides, the CDR3 is TGCGCCAGCAGCGAGATTTCGACTGAAGCTTTCTTT.

Notes on this clonotype: The junction does not match germline at one end; this may be a read error. CDR3 DNA sequence: TGTGCCAGCAACTTAAGGACCCCCTCCTACGAGCAGTACTTC. Protein: CASNLRTPSYEQYF. V gene TRBV11-2 combines with J gene TRBJ2-7; D remains unclear. Germline lookup yields CDR1 SGHAT and CDR2 FQNNGV. CDR3 length: 14 residues.

In this sample, this clonotype turned up a few times. A much more abundant neighbour one base away suggests this may be a read error. The V gene is TRBV13, the J gene TRBJ2-4; D unclear. The germline gives CDR1 PRHDT, CDR2 FYEKMQ (reference sequence). This CDR3 has 15 residues. In nucleotides, the CDR3 is TGTGCCAGCAGCTTAGGGCAGACTTTTAAAAACACTCAGTACTTC. As protein: CASSLGQTFKNTQYF.

This chain links TRBV6-1 with TRBJ2-1, with TRBD2 matching 10 bases. This CDR3 has 14 residues. CDR1 MNHNS and CDR2 SASEGT come from the germline V gene. V was clipped by 6 bases and J by 12 bases; unmatched bases: 11. The CDR3 region has the DNA TGTGCCAGCAGCAAAGGACTAGCGGTGGCTGGGCAGTTCTTC. As protein: CASSKGLAVAGQFF.

This clonotype appeared a few times. The V call is TRBV5-1, the J call TRBJ2-7, with D perhaps matching TRBD1 (5 bases). The CDR3 spans 14 residues. V lost 4 bases to trimming and J lost 6 bases, with 17 bases between them. CDR1 is SGHRS, CDR2 YFSETQ, per germline. The CDR3 protein is CASSITWTTLEQYF. CDR3 in DNA: TGCGCCAGCAGCATCACCTGGACAACGCTCGAGCAGTACTTC.

Worth noting for this clonotype: The final CDR3 position lacks the conserved phenylalanine or tryptophan, pointing to a likely read error. The DNA is omitted, as the CDR3 cannot be located on it reliably, and the CDR3 follows TCRdb's listing. V gene TRBV11-2 combines with J gene TRBJ2-2; whether TRBD1, the table's D call, matches the DNA was not checked. Germline loops: CDR1 SGHAT, CDR2 FQNNGV. Termini included, the CDR3 measures 16 amino acids. CDR3: CASTPRQGDGTGELFR.

The V call is TRBV6-5, the J call TRBJ2-3, with 8 bases identical to TRBD2. The V segment lost 2 bases and the J segment 8 bases; nucleotides outside the gene matches: 9. This CDR3 is 15 amino acids long. Germline loops: CDR1 MNHEY, CDR2 SVGAGI. CDR3 in amino acids: CASSYTTDGGATQYF. The CDR3 nucleotides are TGTGCCAGCAGTTACACGACTGACGGGGGGGCTACGCAGTATTTT.

CDR3 protein: CASSLRAPPNEQFF. DNA for the CDR3: TGTGCCAGCAGTCTCAGGGCACCTCCGAATGAGCAGTTCTTC. The chain uses TRBV12-3 or TRBV12-4 and TRBJ2-1; D is possibly TRBD1 (5 bases). The CDR3 length is 14 residues. Trimming cost V 5 bases and J 7 bases, with 15 bases left between them.

In its sample, this clonotype was seen a few times. The CDR3 sequence: CSVNGASGFYEQYF. CDR3 DNA: TGCAGCGTGAATGGGGCTAGCGGATTCTACGAGCAGTACTTC. The rearrangement links TRBV29-1 to TRBJ2-7; 7 bases fit TRBD2. The CDR3 loop spans 14 amino acids. Germline lookup yields CDR1 SQVTM and CDR2 ANQGSEA. V trimming: 6 bases; J trimming: 3 bases; junction bases outside the gene matches: 11.